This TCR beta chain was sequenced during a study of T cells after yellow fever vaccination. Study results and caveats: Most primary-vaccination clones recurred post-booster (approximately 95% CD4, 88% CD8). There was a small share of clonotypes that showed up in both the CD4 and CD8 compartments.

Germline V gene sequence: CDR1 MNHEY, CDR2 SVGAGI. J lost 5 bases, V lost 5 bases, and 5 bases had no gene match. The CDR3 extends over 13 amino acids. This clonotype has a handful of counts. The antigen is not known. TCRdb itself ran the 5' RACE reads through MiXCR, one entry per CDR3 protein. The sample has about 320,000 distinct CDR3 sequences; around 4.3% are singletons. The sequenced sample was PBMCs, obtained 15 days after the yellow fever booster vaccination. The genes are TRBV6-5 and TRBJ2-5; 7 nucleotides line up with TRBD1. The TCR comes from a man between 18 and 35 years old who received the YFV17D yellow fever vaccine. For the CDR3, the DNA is TGTGCCAGCAGTGGCCAGGGGGTGGAGACCCAGTACTTC. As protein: CASSGQGVETQYF.